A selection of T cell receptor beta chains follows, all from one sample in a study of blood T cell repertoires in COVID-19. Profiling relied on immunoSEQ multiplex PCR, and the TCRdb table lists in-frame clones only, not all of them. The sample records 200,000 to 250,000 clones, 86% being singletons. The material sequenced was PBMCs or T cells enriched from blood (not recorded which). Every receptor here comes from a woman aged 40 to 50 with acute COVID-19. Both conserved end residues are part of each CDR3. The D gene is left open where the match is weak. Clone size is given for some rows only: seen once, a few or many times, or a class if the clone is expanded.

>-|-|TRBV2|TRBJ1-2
CATAFGVIDDDYGYTF
TGTGCCACCGCCTTCGGGGTTATTGATGACGACTATGGCTACACCTTC
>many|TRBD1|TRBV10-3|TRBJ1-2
CAISERGQGAGYGYTF
TGTGCCATCAGCGAAAGAGGACAGGGGGCGGGCTATGGCTACACCTTC
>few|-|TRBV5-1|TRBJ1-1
CASSLQGPENTEAFF
TGCGCCAGCAGCTTACAGGGTCCGGAGAACACTGAAGCTTTCTTT
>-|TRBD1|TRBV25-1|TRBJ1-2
CASGDRFIYGYTF
TGTGCCAGCGGGGACAGGTTTATCTATGGCTACACCTTC
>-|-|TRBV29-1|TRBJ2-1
CSVVSGANEQFF
TGCAGCGTTGTTTCCGGAGCCAATGAGCAGTTCTTC
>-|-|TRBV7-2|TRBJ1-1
CASSSHRDPSNTEAFF
TGTGCCAGCAGCTCCCACAGGGACCCTTCCAACACTGAAGCTTTCTTT
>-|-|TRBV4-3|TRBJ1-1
CASSQIVRGTEAFF
TGCGCCAGCAGCCAGATAGTCCGGGGTACTGAAGCTTTCTTT
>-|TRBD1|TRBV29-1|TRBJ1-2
CSVGTGYGYTF
TGCAGCGTCGGGACAGGGTATGGCTACACCTTC
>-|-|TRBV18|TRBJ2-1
CASSAASDEQFF
TGTGCCAGCTCAGCGGCCTCGGATGAGCAGTTCTTC
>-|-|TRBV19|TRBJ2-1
CASSSSGLKEQFF
TGTGCCAGTAGTTCAAGCGGACTAAAGGAGCAGTTCTTC
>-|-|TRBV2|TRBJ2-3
CARSTGYADTQYF
TGTGCCCGCAGTACAGGGTATGCAGATACGCAGTATTTT
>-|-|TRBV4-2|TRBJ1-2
CASRPLGTNNYGYTF
TGTGCCAGCAGACCCCTAGGGACAAATAACTATGGCTACACCTTC
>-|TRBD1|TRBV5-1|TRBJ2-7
CASSWTGGSYEQYF
TGCGCCAGCAGCTGGACAGGGGGTTCCTACGAGCAGTACTTC
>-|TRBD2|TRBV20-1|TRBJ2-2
CSASRSGGATGELFF
TGCAGTGCTAGTAGGAGCGGGGGGGCCACCGGGGAGCTGTTTTTT
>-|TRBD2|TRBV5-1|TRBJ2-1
CASSGWGGGGDEQFF
TGCGCCAGCAGCGGGTGGGGCGGGGGAGGCGATGAGCAGTTCTTC
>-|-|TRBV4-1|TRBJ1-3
CASSQVKAGKGNTIYF
TGCGCCAGCAGCCAAGTAAAGGCAGGGAAAGGAAACACCATATATTTT
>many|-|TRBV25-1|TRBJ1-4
CASSEGFGQNGEKLFF
TGTGCCAGCAGTGAAGGGTTCGGACAAAACGGTGAAAAACTGTTTTTT
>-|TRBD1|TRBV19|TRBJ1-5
CATERGPGQPQHF
TGTGCCACGGAGAGGGGGCCTGGGCAGCCCCAGCATTTT
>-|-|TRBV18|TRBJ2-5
CASSPFGQASETQYF
TGTGCCAGCTCACCATTTGGGCAGGCAAGCGAGACCCAGTACTTC
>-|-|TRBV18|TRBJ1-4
CASSPRRVNEKLFF
TGTGCCAGCTCACCACGCCGGGTTAATGAAAAACTGTTTTTT
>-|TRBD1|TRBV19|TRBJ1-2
CASRKGAPRANYGYTF
TGTGCCAGCCGGAAGGGGGCCCCCAGAGCTAACTATGGCTACACCTTC